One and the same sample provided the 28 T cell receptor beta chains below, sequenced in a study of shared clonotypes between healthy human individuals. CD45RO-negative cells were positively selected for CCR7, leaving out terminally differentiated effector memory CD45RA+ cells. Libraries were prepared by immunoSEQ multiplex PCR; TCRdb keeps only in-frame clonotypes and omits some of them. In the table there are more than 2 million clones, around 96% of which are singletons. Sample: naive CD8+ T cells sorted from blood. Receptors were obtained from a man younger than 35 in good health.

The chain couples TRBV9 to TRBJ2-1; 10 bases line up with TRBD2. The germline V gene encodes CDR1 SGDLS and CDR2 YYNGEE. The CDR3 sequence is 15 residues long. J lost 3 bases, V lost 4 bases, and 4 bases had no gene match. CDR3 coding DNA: TGTGCCAGCAGCTCTAGCGGGGGCGACTACAATGAGCAGTTCTTC. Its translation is CASSSSGGDYNEQFF. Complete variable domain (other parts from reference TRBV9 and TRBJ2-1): DSGVTQTPKHLITATGQRVTLRCSPRSGDLSVYWYQQSLDQGLQFLIQYYNGEERAKGNILERFSAQQFPDLHSELNLSSLELGDSALYFCASSSSGGDYNEQFFGPGTRLTVL.

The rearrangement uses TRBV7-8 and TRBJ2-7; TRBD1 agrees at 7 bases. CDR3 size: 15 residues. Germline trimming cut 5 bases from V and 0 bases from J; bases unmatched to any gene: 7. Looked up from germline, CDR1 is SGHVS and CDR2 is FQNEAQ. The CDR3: CASSLFGQASYEQYF. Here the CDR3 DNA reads TGTGCCAGCAGCCTCTTCGGACAGGCCTCCTACGAGCAGTACTTC.

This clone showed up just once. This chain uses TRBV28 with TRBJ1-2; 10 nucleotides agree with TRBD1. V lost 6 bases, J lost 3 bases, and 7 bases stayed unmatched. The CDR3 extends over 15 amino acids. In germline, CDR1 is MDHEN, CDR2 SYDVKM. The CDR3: CASSTTGGGDYGYTF. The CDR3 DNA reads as TGTGCCAGCAGCACGACAGGGGGCGGAGACTATGGCTACACCTTC.

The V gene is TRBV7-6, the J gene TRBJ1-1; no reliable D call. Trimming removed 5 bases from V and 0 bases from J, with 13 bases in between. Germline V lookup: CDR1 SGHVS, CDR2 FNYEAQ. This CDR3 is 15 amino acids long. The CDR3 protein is CASSPRQAMNTEAFF. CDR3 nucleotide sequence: TGTGCCAGCAGCCCCCGGCAGGCTATGAACACTGAAGCTTTCTTT.

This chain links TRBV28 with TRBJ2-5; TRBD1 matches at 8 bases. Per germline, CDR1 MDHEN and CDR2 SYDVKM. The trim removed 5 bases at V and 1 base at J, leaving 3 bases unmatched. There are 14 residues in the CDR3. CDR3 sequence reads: CASSPQGAQETQYF. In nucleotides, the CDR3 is TGTGCCAGCAGTCCCCAGGGGGCCCAAGAGACCCAGTACTTC.

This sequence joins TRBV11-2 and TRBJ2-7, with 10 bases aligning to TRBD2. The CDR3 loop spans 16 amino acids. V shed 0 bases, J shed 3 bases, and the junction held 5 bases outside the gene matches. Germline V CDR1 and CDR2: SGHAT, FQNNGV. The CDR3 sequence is CASSLEAASGGYEQYF. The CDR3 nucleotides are TGTGCCAGCAGCTTAGAGGCGGCTAGCGGGGGCTACGAGCAGTACTTC.

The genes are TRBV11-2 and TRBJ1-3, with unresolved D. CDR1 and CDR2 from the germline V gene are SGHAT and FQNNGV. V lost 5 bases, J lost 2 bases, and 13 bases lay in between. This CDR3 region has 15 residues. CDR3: CASSDESNAGNTIYF. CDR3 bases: TGTGCCAGCAGCGATGAATCTAACGCTGGAAACACCATATATTTT.

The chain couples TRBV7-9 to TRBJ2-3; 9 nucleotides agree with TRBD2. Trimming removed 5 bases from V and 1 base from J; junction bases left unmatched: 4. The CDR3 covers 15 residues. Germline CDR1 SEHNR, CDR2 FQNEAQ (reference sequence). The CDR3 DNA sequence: TGTGCCAGCAGCGTGGGACTAGCAGGCACAGATACGCAGTATTTT. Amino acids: CASSVGLAGTDTQYF.

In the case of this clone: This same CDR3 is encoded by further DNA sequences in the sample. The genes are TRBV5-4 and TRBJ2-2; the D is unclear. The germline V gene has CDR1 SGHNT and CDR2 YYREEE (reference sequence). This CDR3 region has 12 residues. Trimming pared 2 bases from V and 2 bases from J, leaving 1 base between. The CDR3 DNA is TGTGCCAGCAGCTTAAACACCGGGGAGCTGTTTTTT. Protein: CASSLNTGELFF.

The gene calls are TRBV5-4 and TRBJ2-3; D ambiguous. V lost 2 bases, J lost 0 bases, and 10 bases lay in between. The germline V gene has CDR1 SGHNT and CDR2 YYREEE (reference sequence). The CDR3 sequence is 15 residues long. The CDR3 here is CASSFGAPSTDTQYF. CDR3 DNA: TGTGCCAGCAGCTTCGGTGCCCCCAGCACAGATACGCAGTATTTT.

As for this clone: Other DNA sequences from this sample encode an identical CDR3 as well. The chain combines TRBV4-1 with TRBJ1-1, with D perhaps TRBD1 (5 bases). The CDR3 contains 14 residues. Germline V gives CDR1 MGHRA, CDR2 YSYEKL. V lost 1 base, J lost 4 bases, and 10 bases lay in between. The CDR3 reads CASSQVGLGTEAFF. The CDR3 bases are TGCGCCAGCAGCCAAGTGGGGCTGGGCACTGAAGCTTTCTTT.

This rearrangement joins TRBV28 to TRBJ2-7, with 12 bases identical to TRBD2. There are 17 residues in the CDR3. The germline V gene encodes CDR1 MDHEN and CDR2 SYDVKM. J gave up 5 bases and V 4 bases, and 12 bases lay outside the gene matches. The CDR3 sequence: CASSSLWLTSGGDEQYF. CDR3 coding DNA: TGTGCCAGCAGTTCCCTATGGCTGACTAGCGGGGGCGACGAGCAGTACTTC. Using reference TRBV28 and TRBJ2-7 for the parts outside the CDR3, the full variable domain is DVKVTQSSRYLVKRTGEKVFLECVQDMDHENMFWYRQDPGLGLRLIYFSYDVKMKEKGDIPEGYSVSREKKERFSLILESASTNQTSMYLCASSSLWLTSGGDEQYFGPGTRLTVT.

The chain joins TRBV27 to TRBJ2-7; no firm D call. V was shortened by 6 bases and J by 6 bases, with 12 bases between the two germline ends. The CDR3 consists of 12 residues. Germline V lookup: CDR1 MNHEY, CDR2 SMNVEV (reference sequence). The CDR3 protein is CASSHHRSEQYF. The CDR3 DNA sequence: TGTGCCAGCAGCCACCATAGGTCCGAGCAGTACTTC.

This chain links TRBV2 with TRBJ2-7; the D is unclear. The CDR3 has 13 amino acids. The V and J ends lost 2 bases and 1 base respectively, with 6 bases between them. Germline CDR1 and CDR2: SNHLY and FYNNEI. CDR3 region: CASSEWLSYEQYF. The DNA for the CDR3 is TGTGCCAGCAGTGAATGGCTTTCCTACGAGCAGTACTTC.

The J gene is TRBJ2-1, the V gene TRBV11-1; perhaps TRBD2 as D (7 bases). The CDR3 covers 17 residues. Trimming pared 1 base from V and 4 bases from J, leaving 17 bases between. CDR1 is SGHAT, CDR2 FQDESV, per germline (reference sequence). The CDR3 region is CASSLVYGEGEYNEQFF. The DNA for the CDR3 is TGTGCCAGCAGCTTAGTTTACGGGGAGGGGGAGTACAATGAGCAGTTCTTC.

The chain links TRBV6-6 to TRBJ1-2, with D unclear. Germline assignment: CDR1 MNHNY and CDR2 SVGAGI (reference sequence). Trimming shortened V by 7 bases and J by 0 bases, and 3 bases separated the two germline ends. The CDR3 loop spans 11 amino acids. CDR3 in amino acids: CASTANYGYTF. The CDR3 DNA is TGTGCCAGCACAGCTAACTATGGCTACACCTTC.

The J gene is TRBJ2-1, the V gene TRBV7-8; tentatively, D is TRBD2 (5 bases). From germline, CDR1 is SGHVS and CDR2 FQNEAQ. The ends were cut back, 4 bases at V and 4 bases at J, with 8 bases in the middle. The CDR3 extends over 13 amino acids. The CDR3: CASSSRVYNEQFF. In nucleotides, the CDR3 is TGTGCCAGCAGCTCGCGGGTTTACAATGAGCAGTTCTTC.

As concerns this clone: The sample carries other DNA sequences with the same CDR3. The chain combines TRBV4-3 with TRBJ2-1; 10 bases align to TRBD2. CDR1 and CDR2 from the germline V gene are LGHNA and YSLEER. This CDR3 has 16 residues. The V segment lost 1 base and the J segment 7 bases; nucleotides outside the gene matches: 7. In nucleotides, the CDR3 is TGCGCCAGCAGCCAAGGGCTAGCGGGAGTAAGGAATGAGCAGTTCTTC. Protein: CASSQGLAGVRNEQFF.

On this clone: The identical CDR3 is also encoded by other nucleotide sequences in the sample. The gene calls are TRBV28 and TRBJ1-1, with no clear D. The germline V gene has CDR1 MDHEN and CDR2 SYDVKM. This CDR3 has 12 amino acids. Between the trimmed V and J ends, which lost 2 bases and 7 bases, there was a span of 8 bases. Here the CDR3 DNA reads TGTGCCAGCAGTTTAGGGGAGGGTGAAGCTTTCTTT. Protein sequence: CASSLGEGEAFF.

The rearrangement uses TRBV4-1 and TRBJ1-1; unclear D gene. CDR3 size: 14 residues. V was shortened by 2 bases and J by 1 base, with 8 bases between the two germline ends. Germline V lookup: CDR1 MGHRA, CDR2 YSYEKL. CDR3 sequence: CASSQTNPNTEAFF. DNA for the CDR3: TGCGCCAGCAGCCAAACAAACCCGAACACTGAAGCTTTCTTT.

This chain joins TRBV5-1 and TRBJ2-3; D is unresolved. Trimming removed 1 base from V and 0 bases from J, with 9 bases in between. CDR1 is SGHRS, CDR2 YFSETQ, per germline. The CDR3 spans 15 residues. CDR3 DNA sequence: TGCGCCAGCAGCTTGACCCCCGGGAGCACAGATACGCAGTATTTT. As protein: CASSLTPGSTDTQYF.

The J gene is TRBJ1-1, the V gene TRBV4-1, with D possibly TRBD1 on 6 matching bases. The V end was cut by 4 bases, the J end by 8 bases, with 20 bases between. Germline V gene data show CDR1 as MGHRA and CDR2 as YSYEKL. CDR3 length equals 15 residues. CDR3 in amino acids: CASSPARTALWEAFF. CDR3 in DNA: TGCGCCAGCAGCCCGGCACGGACAGCTTTGTGGGAAGCTTTCTTT.

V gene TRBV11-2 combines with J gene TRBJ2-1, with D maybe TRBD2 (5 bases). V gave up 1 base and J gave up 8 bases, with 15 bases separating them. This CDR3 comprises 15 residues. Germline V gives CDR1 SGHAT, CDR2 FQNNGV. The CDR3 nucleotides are TGTGCCAGCAGCTTAGCCTTGGCAAGCGGACATGAGCAGTTCTTC. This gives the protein CASSLALASGHEQFF.

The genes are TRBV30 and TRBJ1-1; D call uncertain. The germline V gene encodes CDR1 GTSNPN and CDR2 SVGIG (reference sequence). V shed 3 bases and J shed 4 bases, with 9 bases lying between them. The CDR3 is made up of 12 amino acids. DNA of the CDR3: TGTGCCTGGAGGGGAGAAGGCACTGAAGCTTTCTTT. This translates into CAWRGEGTEAFF.

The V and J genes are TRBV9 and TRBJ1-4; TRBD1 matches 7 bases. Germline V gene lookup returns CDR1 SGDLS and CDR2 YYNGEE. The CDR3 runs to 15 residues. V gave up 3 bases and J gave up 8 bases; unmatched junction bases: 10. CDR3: CASSAAGGAREKLFF. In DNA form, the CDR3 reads TGTGCCAGCAGCGCCGCAGGGGGGGCCAGAGAAAAACTGTTTTTT.

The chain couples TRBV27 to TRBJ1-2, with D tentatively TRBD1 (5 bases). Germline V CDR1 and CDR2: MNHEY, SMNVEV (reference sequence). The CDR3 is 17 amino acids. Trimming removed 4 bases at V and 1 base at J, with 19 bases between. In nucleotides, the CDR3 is TGTGCCAGCAGTTCGCGGGACGCCGGGTCGATTAACTATGGCTACACCTTC. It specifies CASSSRDAGSINYGYTF.

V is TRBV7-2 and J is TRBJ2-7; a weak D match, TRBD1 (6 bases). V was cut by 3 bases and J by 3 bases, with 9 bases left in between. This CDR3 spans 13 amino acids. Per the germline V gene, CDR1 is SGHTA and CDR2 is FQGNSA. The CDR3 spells CASSFYRDYEQYF. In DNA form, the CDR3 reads TGTGCCAGCAGCTTTTACAGGGACTACGAGCAGTACTTC.

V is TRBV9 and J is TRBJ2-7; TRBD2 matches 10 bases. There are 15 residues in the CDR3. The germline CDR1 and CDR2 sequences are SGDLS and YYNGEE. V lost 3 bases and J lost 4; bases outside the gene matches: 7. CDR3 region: CASSGGTSVIYEQYF. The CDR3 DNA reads TGTGCCAGCAGCGGGGGGACTAGCGTGATTTACGAGCAGTACTTC.